Listed here is a single T cell receptor (beta chain). This entry is derived from a study of control samples from healthy donors and cancer patients. Clones were read by immunoSEQ multiplex PCR, and TCRdb kept only the in-frame ones, dropping some. Seen here are roughly 80,000 clones, around 92% observed once, and the top ten hold around 5.4%. V shed 7 bases, J shed 2 bases, and the junction held 9 bases outside the gene matches. The CDR3 extends over 15 amino acids. The germline CDR1 and CDR2 sequences are MNHEY and SVGAGI. The TCR comes from a man over 45 in good health. The chain couples TRBV6-5 to TRBJ2-5, with 8 positions matching TRBD1. Sequencing was performed on blood. CDR3 DNA: TGTGCCAGCAACAGTGACAGGGGTCGGCAAGAGACCCAGTACTTC. Its protein is CASNSDRGRQETQYF.